The 28 T cell receptor beta chains in this list originate from one sample, sequenced in a study of blood T cell repertoires in COVID-19. TCRdb keeps only in-frame clones here, not all; method: immunoSEQ multiplex PCR. The repertoire consists of 200,000 to 300,000 clones, with around 87% occurring once and the leading ten covering 2.3%. The specimen sequenced was peripheral blood. The origin of the receptors is a woman between 45 and 65 years old with acute or convalescent COVID-19.

The rearrangement joins TRBV7-2 to TRBJ1-4; TRBD1 aligns across 7 bases. The CDR3 sequence is 15 residues long. With V trimmed by 5 bases and J by 3 bases, 6 bases remained unmatched. The germline gives CDR1 SGHTA, CDR2 FQGNSA. The chain's CDR3 is CASSPTGVANEKLFF. The CDR3 coding sequence is TGTGCCAGCAGCCCTACAGGGGTTGCTAATGAAAAACTGTTTTTT.

J is TRBJ1-5 and V is TRBV11-2; 8 nucleotides align to TRBD1. The V segment lost 4 bases and the J segment 5 bases; nucleotides outside the gene matches: 7. The germline V gene encodes CDR1 SGHAT and CDR2 FQNNGV. The CDR3 runs to 15 residues. The CDR3 sequence: CASSSGTGIHQPQHF. For the CDR3, the DNA is TGTGCCAGCAGCTCTGGGACAGGAATTCATCAGCCCCAGCATTTT.

The chain combines TRBV6-2 or TRBV6-3 with TRBJ1-2, with D uncertain. Trimming left V 4 bases short and J 2 bases short, with 5 bases between. The CDR3 contains 12 residues. Germline lookup yields CDR1 MNHEY and CDR2 SVGEGT. The chain's CDR3 is CASSFQNYGYTF. In nucleotides, the CDR3 is TGTGCCAGCAGTTTCCAGAACTATGGCTACACCTTC.

The rearrangement joins TRBV28 to TRBJ1-6; possible D gene TRBD1, 6 bases. The germline CDR1 and CDR2 sequences are MDHEN and SYDVKM. CDR3 length equals 13 residues. The ends were cut back, 7 bases at V and 5 bases at J, with 9 bases in the middle. The CDR3 DNA reads as TGTGCCAGCAAAACAGGGAATAATTCACCCCTCCACTTT. Protein: CASKTGNNSPLHF.

This clone has a single count. V gene TRBV14 combines with J gene TRBJ2-5; possible D gene TRBD2, 6 bases. Germline assignment: CDR1 SGHDN and CDR2 FVKESK. V was trimmed by 5 bases and J by 5 bases, leaving 15 bases between them. CDR3 length equals 14 residues. CDR3 nucleotide sequence: TGTGCCAGCAGCTCGGGACTCATCGGGGAGACCCAGTACTTC. This translates into CASSSGLIGETQYF.

This chain joins TRBV6-5 and TRBJ1-5, with 8 positions matching TRBD1. The CDR3 is made up of 15 amino acids. V gave up 6 bases and J gave up 3 bases; unmatched junction bases: 7. The germline gives CDR1 MNHEY, CDR2 SVGAGI. The CDR3 nucleotides read TGTGCCAGCAGCCTCGACAGGGGTGACAATCAGCCCCAGCATTTT. This sequence encodes CASSLDRGDNQPQHF.

The chain combines TRBV2 with TRBJ2-2, with TRBD2 matching 9 bases. V dropped 6 bases and J dropped 1; count of bases not matched to a gene: 6. Germline CDR1 SNHLY, CDR2 FYNNEI. The CDR3 is 16 residues long. For the CDR3, the DNA is TGTGCCAGCAGGAGCGGGGGGCGGAGGAACACCGGGGAGCTGTTTTTT. Amino acids: CASRSGGRRNTGELFF.

This rearrangement joins TRBV19 to TRBJ1-5, with a possible D match to TRBD1 (5 bases). The CDR3 is 15 residues long. Per the germline V gene, CDR1 is LNHDA and CDR2 is SQIVND (reference sequence). Trimming cost V 5 bases and J 0 bases, with 11 bases left between them. The CDR3 coding sequence is TGTGCCAGTAGTCCCAGGGTTTATAGCAATCAGCCCCAGCATTTT. It yields the protein CASSPRVYSNQPQHF. The full variable domain, its missing parts supplied by reference TRBV19 and TRBJ1-5, is DGGITQSPKYLFRKEGQNVTLSCEQNLNHDAMYWYRQDPGQGLRLIYYSQIVNDFQKGDIAEGYSVSREKKESFPLTVTSAQKNPTAFYLCASSPRVYSNQPQHFGDGTRLSIL.

The CDR3 reads CASSIDGQASNYGYTF. In DNA form, the CDR3 reads TGTGCCAGTAGTATAGACGGACAGGCATCTAACTATGGCTACACCTTC. The rearrangement uses TRBV19 and TRBJ1-2; 7 nucleotides align to TRBD1. CDR1 is LNHDA and CDR2 is SQIVND in the germline V gene (reference sequence). This CDR3 spans 16 amino acids. The junction had 4 bases not matched to a gene; V was cut back by 0 bases and J by 0 bases.

The chain joins TRBV23-1 to TRBJ2-3; 9 nucleotides line up with TRBD2. Being an ORF, TRBV23-1 has a function that is uncertain. This CDR3 is 17 amino acids long. V lost 4 bases, J lost 2 bases, and 10 bases stayed unmatched. The CDR3 sequence: CASSRTSTSGDTDTQYF. CDR3 bases: TGCGCCAGCAGTCGAACCTCGACTAGCGGAGACACAGATACGCAGTATTTT.

The rearrangement links TRBV18 to TRBJ2-1, with a weak D call TRBD1 (5 bases). The ends were cut back, 4 bases at V and 6 bases at J, with 13 bases in the middle. Germline loops: CDR1 KGHSH, CDR2 LQKENI. CDR3 size: 14 residues. The CDR3 DNA reads as TGTGCCAGCTCACAAATCCTGGGGCGCAATGAGCAGTTCTTC. Residues: CASSQILGRNEQFF.

The CDR3: CASSLGLSDQPQHF. The CDR3 region has the DNA TGCGCCAGCAGCCTGGGACTAAGCGATCAGCCCCAGCATTTT. The chain has TRBV5-1 and TRBJ1-5, with D perhaps TRBD1 (5 bases). The CDR3 spans 14 residues. The V end lost 4 bases, the J end lost 5 bases, and 13 bases lay between the germline ends. Germline values: CDR1 SGHRS, CDR2 YFSETQ.

This clone appeared once. V usage is TRBV28 and J usage is TRBJ2-7, with 7 nucleotides matching TRBD2. V was clipped by 4 bases and J by 9 bases; unmatched bases: 6. Germline V lookup: CDR1 MDHEN, CDR2 SYDVKM. This CDR3 region has 12 residues. The CDR3 DNA reads TGTGCCAGCAGTTCCGGACTAGTCGTGCAGTACTTC. Translating gives CASSSGLVVQYF.

As to this clone: Germline and junction disagree at one end, which may indicate a read error. CDR3 in DNA: TGTGCCAGCAGGGAAGCGGTTGGCAATGAAAAACTGTTTTTT. It encodes CASREAVGNEKLFF. This chain connects TRBV2 to TRBJ1-4; D is uncertain. The length of the CDR3 is 14 residues. Germline V gives CDR1 SNHLY, CDR2 FYNNEI.

V usage is TRBV18 and J usage is TRBJ2-7, with TRBD2 identical over 8 bases. CDR1 is KGHSH and CDR2 is LQKENI in the germline V gene. Germline trimming cut 3 bases from V and 2 bases from J; bases unmatched to any gene: 9. This CDR3 is built from 16 residues. The CDR3 protein is CASSPGLEIGAYEQYF. The CDR3 bases are TGTGCCAGCTCACCGGGACTAGAAATCGGGGCCTACGAGCAGTACTTC.

CDR3 DNA: TGTGCCATCAGTGATCCGGGGAGCACAGATACGCAGTATTTT. Residues: CAISDPGSTDTQYF. The chain links TRBV10-3 to TRBJ2-3, with D possibly matching TRBD2 (5 bases). The CDR3 runs 14 residues. CDR1 and CDR2 from the germline V gene are ENHRY and SYGVKD. V was cut by 3 bases and J by 0 bases, with 7 bases left in between.

The chain recombines TRBV11-3 with TRBJ1-1, with D tentatively TRBD1 (5 bases). This CDR3 region has 14 residues. The germline V gene has CDR1 SGHNT and CDR2 YENEEA. V was pared by 4 bases and J by 6 bases, with 15 bases between. The CDR3 region is CASSSPRGSAEAFF. The CDR3 nucleotides are TGTGCCAGCAGCTCTCCCCGGGGGAGCGCTGAAGCTTTCTTT.

The chain recombines TRBV5-6 with TRBJ1-5, with TRBD1 matching 9 bases. CDR1 SGHDT and CDR2 YYEEEE come from the germline V gene. Trimming took 2 bases from V and 2 from J; bases not matched to a gene: 5. The length of the CDR3 is 16 residues. The DNA for the CDR3 is TGTGCCAGCAGCTTACAGGGGGCGCGAGGCAATCAGCCCCAGCATTTT. This codes for CASSLQGARGNQPQHF. Together with reference TRBV5-6 and TRBJ1-5, the CDR3 gives the full variable domain: DAGVTQSPTHLIKTRGQQVTLRCSPKSGHDTVSWYQQALGQGPQFIFQYYEEEERQRGNFPDRFSGHQFPNYSSELNVNALLLGDSALYLCASSLQGARGNQPQHFGDGTRLSIL.

The V and J genes are TRBV11-1 and TRBJ1-5; maybe TRBD1 (6 bases). CDR3 length: 12 amino acids. Germline-derived CDR1 and CDR2 are SGHAT and FQDESV (reference sequence). The V gene lost 6 bases and the J gene lost 4 bases, with 7 bases spanning the gap. The CDR3 DNA reads as TGTGCCAGCAGTACAGGGAATCAGCCCCAGCATTTT. Protein product: CASSTGNQPQHF. The full variable domain, rest sourced from reference TRBV11-1 and TRBJ1-5, is EAEVAQSPRYKITEKSQAVAFWCDPISGHATLYWYRQILGQGPELLVQFQDESVVDDSQLPKDRFSAERLKGVDSTLKIQPAELGDSAMYLCASSTGNQPQHFGDGTRLSIL.

The V call is TRBV19, the J call TRBJ2-7; 7 bases align to TRBD2. J gave up 0 bases and V 3 bases, and 5 bases lay outside the gene matches. CDR1 is LNHDA and CDR2 is SQIVND in the germline V gene (reference sequence). The CDR3 runs 15 residues. The CDR3 is CASSMWGGNSYEQYF. The CDR3 region has the DNA TGTGCCAGTAGTATGTGGGGAGGGAACTCCTACGAGCAGTACTTC.

This clone was observed a few times. This sequence joins TRBV7-2 and TRBJ2-7; no clear D gene. The CDR3 length is 15 residues. The V gene lost 1 base and the J gene lost 4 bases, with 14 bases spanning the gap. Germline V gives CDR1 SGHTA, CDR2 FQGNSA. For the CDR3, the DNA is TGTGCCAGCAGCTTAGAAATAGGTCGGGTGTACGAGCAGTACTTC. The encoded protein is CASSLEIGRVYEQYF.

The J gene is TRBJ1-2, the V gene TRBV7-9; TRBD1 might be the D (6 bases). Germline-derived CDR1 and CDR2 are SEHNR and FQNEAQ (reference sequence). The ends were cut back, 2 bases at V and 5 bases at J, with 9 bases in the middle. This CDR3 has 13 amino acids. CDR3: CASSLPQGYGYTF. The CDR3 DNA reads as TGTGCCAGCAGCTTACCACAGGGTTATGGCTACACCTTC. Filled out from reference TRBV7-9 and TRBJ1-2, the complete variable domain reads DTGVSQNPRHKITKRGQNVTFRCDPISEHNRLYWYRQTLGQGPEFLTYFQNEAQLEKSRLLSDRFSAERPKGSFSTLEIQRTEQGDSAMYLCASSLPQGYGYTFGSGTRLTVV.

The gene calls are TRBV4-3 and TRBJ2-1; 7 bases agree with TRBD2. This CDR3 contains 17 residues. The trim removed 1 base at V and 8 bases at J, leaving 14 bases unmatched. Germline values: CDR1 LGHNA, CDR2 YSLEER. Here the CDR3 DNA reads TGCGCCAGCAGCCAAGGGTGGCGGGAGATGGTCGGAGATGAGCAGTTCTTC. Residues: CASSQGWREMVGDEQFF.

The rearrangement uses TRBV24-1 and TRBJ2-1; D not resolved. Trimming shortened V by 4 bases and J by 0 bases, and 9 bases separated the two germline ends. This CDR3 comprises 15 residues. Germline V gene lookup returns CDR1 KGHDR and CDR2 SFDVKD. The CDR3 nucleotides are TGTGCCACCAGTGACCCCCTATACTCCTACAATGAGCAGTTCTTC. It yields the protein CATSDPLYSYNEQFF.

This clone appeared a single time. V gene TRBV19 combines with J gene TRBJ1-1, with D possibly being TRBD1 (5 bases). Germline values: CDR1 LNHDA, CDR2 SQIVND (reference sequence). CDR3 size: 15 residues. The V end lost 4 bases, the J end lost 0 bases, and 12 bases lay between the germline ends. The CDR3 loop is CASSTRGGVNTEAFF. CDR3 in DNA: TGTGCCAGTAGTACCCGTGGGGGGGTGAACACTGAAGCTTTCTTT.

V usage is TRBV7-2 and J usage is TRBJ1-1, with a possible D match to TRBD1 (6 bases). V lost 5 bases, J lost 1 base, and 20 bases lay in between. Germline CDR1 SGHTA, CDR2 FQGNSA. The CDR3 sequence is 17 residues long. The CDR3 here is CASSRPSGDIGNTEAFF. The CDR3 DNA follows: TGTGCCAGCAGCCGCCCTTCAGGGGACATTGGGAACACTGAAGCTTTCTTT.

The V and J genes are TRBV18 and TRBJ1-2; TRBD1 is a possible D gene (6 bases). The CDR3 has 13 residues. Germline V gene lookup returns CDR1 KGHSH and CDR2 LQKENI. With 3 bases removed from V and 7 bases from J, the gap between germline ends came to 12 bases. This CDR3 reads CASSPQGQGGYTF. Written as DNA, the CDR3 is TGTGCCAGCTCACCGCAGGGGCAGGGTGGCTACACCTTC.

The chain couples TRBV24-1 to TRBJ2-2; D is possibly TRBD2 (5 bases). V was cut by 1 base and J by 1 base, with 6 bases left in between. This CDR3 contains 15 residues. Germline assignment: CDR1 KGHDR and CDR2 SFDVKD. CDR3 residues: CATSDFGGNTGELFF. The CDR3 nucleotides are TGTGCCACCAGTGATTTCGGAGGGAACACCGGGGAGCTGTTTTTT.